Presented here are 16 T cell receptor beta chains from one specimen sequenced in a study of siplizumab effects on memory and regulatory T cells. Measured with immunoSEQ multiplex PCR; TCRdb has only the in-frame clones, and not every one. The data contain about 94,000 clones, 90% to 95% of them seen just once; the ten biggest clones take up around 0.31%. Input material: non-Treg CD4+ T cells sorted from blood. These receptors all come from a human donor in good health.

This clone was recorded only once. This sequence joins TRBV5-1 and TRBJ1-1, with 9 bases lining up with TRBD1. Germline V gene lookup returns CDR1 SGHRS and CDR2 YFSETQ. The CDR3 is made up of 15 amino acids. With V trimmed by 3 bases and J by 6 bases, 9 bases remained unmatched. The CDR3, as DNA: TGCGCCAGCAGCTCGGGACAGGGAAATCTGCCTGAAGCTTTCTTT. It encodes CASSSGQGNLPEAFF.

CDR3 sequence (DNA): TGCAGCGTTGCGGTACTAGCGGGAAACGAGCAGTTCTTC. Its translation: CSVAVLAGNEQFF. This chain links TRBV29-1 with TRBJ2-1, with 10 bases that match TRBD2. This CDR3 is built from 13 residues. The V and J ends lost 4 bases and 10 bases, in that order; junction bases with no gene match: 7. Germline CDR1 reads SQVTM; CDR2 reads ANQGSEA.

CDR3 sequence reads: CASQASASGGAGELFF. The CDR3 nucleotides are TGTGCCAGCCAAGCTTCGGCTAGCGGGGGGGCCGGGGAGCTGTTTTTT. The rearrangement joins TRBV5-4 to TRBJ2-2, with 12 bases matching TRBD2. Germline V gene sequence: CDR1 SGHNT, CDR2 YYREEE (reference sequence). The CDR3 is made up of 16 amino acids. Trimming took 7 bases from V and 6 from J; bases not matched to a gene: 10.

The chain joins TRBV6-6 to TRBJ1-6; the D is unclear. Deletions cut 2 bases from V and 0 bases from J, with 2 bases between. The CDR3 loop spans 14 amino acids. The germline V gene has CDR1 MNHNY and CDR2 SVGAGI (reference sequence). The CDR3 sequence: CASSYVSYNSPLHF. The CDR3, as DNA: TGTGCCAGCAGTTACGTCTCCTATAATTCACCCCTCCACTTT.

This sequence joins TRBV5-8 and TRBJ1-3; D not certain. Looked up from germline, CDR1 is SGHTS and CDR2 is YDEGEE. The CDR3 is made up of 16 amino acids. Trimming shortened V by 3 bases and J by 0 bases, and 13 bases separated the two germline ends. CDR3 DNA: TGTGCCAGCAGCTCCGGACGGCTAAGCTCTGGAAACACCATATATTTT. This gives the protein CASSSGRLSSGNTIYF.

V is TRBV9 and J is TRBJ2-1; weak D call: TRBD1 (5 bases). Trimming removed 4 bases at V and 2 bases at J, with 13 bases between. Per the germline V gene, CDR1 is SGDLS and CDR2 is YYNGEE. This CDR3 is built from 15 residues. CDR3 DNA sequence: TGTGCCAGCAGCTCGCAGGGTTTCGCCTACAATGAGCAGTTCTTC. This sequence encodes CASSSQGFAYNEQFF.

The V call is TRBV5-1, the J call TRBJ1-3, with D uncertain. CDR1 SGHRS and CDR2 YFSETQ come from the germline V gene. Trimming shortened V by 2 bases and J by 1 base, and 13 bases separated the two germline ends. The CDR3 totals 16 residues. The DNA of the CDR3 is TGCGCCAGCAGCTTAGCTTGGGGTGTTTCTGGAAACACCATATATTTT. Its protein is CASSLAWGVSGNTIYF.

J is TRBJ2-7 and V is TRBV11-2, with 7 bases matching TRBD1. The CDR3 consists of 15 residues. V gave up 4 bases and J gave up 2 bases; unmatched junction bases: 8. The germline V gene encodes CDR1 SGHAT and CDR2 FQNNGV. The CDR3 is CASSSTRGSTYEQYF. DNA for the CDR3: TGTGCCAGCAGCTCCACCAGGGGGTCGACCTACGAGCAGTACTTC.

The DNA for the CDR3 is TGCAGCGTTGATCTCCTAGCGGGAGAGTTAGATACGCAGTATTTT. This translates into CSVDLLAGELDTQYF. The chain uses TRBV29-1 and TRBJ2-3, with 10 bases matching TRBD2. The CDR3 totals 15 residues. Losses at the gene ends were 3 bases for V and 5 bases for J; bases not matched to a gene: 8. Per germline, CDR1 SQVTM and CDR2 ANQGSEA.

This clone was observed once. This chain joins TRBV5-1 and TRBJ2-1; D gene uncertain. V lost 1 base to trimming and J lost 9 bases, with 8 bases between them. CDR1 SGHRS and CDR2 YFSETQ come from the germline V gene. The CDR3 loop spans 12 amino acids. CDR3 in amino acids: CASSLTDGEQFF. CDR3 bases: TGCGCCAGCAGCTTGACTGATGGTGAGCAGTTCTTC.

This clone appeared once. This chain uses TRBV11-3 with TRBJ1-1; TRBD1 might be the D (5 bases). Germline V gene lookup returns CDR1 SGHNT and CDR2 YENEEA. Deletions cut 5 bases from V and 4 bases from J, with 20 bases between. This CDR3 contains 16 residues. The CDR3 nucleotides read TGTGCCAGCAGCGGGGATTTAGCAGGGTTAGGCACTGAAGCTTTCTTT. Its translation is CASSGDLAGLGTEAFF.

The CDR3 region is CAISEPGQGLGNEKLFF. For the CDR3, the DNA is TGTGCCATCAGTGAACCGGGACAGGGCTTGGGGAATGAAAAACTGTTTTTT. J is TRBJ1-4 and V is TRBV10-3; 9 nucleotides match TRBD1. Germline V gene lookup returns CDR1 ENHRY and CDR2 SYGVKD. The CDR3 consists of 17 residues. V was clipped by 3 bases and J by 5 bases; unmatched bases: 10.

CDR3 region: CSAPGLAGRGKEETQYF. CDR3 sequence (DNA): TGCAGCGCACCGGGACTAGCGGGAAGGGGGAAAGAAGAGACCCAGTACTTC. The chain is built from TRBV29-1 and TRBJ2-5, with TRBD2 identical over 13 bases. CDR3 length: 17 residues. Germline V gene lookup returns CDR1 SQVTM and CDR2 ANQGSEA. The junction had 14 bases not matched to a gene; V was cut back by 7 bases and J by 3 bases.

The J gene is TRBJ1-2, the V gene TRBV6-5; perhaps TRBD1 as D (6 bases). V lost 1 base to trimming and J lost 7 bases, with 13 bases between them. The CDR3 has 14 residues. CDR1 and CDR2 (germline): MNHEY, SVGAGI. The CDR3 protein is CASSYFRGGGGYTF. DNA for the CDR3: TGTGCCAGCAGTTACTTCAGGGGCGGCGGTGGCTACACCTTC.

J is TRBJ2-1 and V is TRBV19; D may correspond to TRBD1 or TRBD2 (5 bases each). CDR1 is LNHDA and CDR2 is SQIVND in the germline V gene (reference sequence). With 6 bases removed from V and 13 bases from J, the gap between germline ends came to 16 bases. CDR3 size: 12 residues. CDR3 protein: CASRTRGQAQFF. The CDR3 region has the DNA TGTGCCAGTAGAACTCGGGGCCAAGCCCAGTTCTTC.

This sequence joins TRBV6-1 and TRBJ1-1; 8 bases map to TRBD1. Per germline, CDR1 MNHNS and CDR2 SASEGT. This CDR3 contains 15 residues. V trimming: 6 bases; J trimming: 0 bases; junction bases outside the gene matches: 6. CDR3 amino acids: CASSQQGVVNTEAFF. The CDR3 DNA reads as TGTGCCAGCAGCCAACAGGGGGTGGTGAACACTGAAGCTTTCTTT.